The following is a TCR beta chain sequence with its context. Its target is unknown. The second PCR ran roughly 6 to 12 cycles with a sample-barcoded 5' primer and J-beta primers. TCRdb processed the 5' RACE reads anew with MiXCR; each CDR3 protein has one entry. Of some 900,000 distinct CDR3 sequences listed, about 44% were seen once; the top ten hold under 15%. The CDR3 length is 16 residues. CDR1 is SGHTA, CDR2 FQGNSA, per germline. The data stem from a study of blood T cells in healthy people across ages. Study-wide findings and caveats: Higher diversity and more naive CD4+ cells were features of long-lived donors, compared to aged donors.

The chain combines TRBV7-2 with TRBJ2-7; D gene ambiguous. TRBJ2-4 explains the end of the DNA better; the J call may be wrong. This sequence originates from a man aged 25-45 years in good health. The sample taken for sequencing was blood. The CDR3 bases are TGTGCCAGCAGCTTACAGAGAACGTATGGCAAAAACATTCAGTACTTC. Amino acid sequence: CASSLQRTYGKNIQYF.